A single sample gave rise to the 5 T cell receptor beta chains below, sequenced in a study of T cells in Graves' hyperthyroidism and ophthalmopathy. Amplified regions were TCR beta CDR3 sequences from RNA transcripts. HTBI primers were the set used in a first-round RT-PCR of the TCR CDR3. MiXCR, applied by TCRdb to the multiplex PCR reads, yields one record per CDR3 protein. The sample shows approximately 430,000 distinct CDR3 sequences, approximately 15% of them seen only once. The sequencing sample was made of blood. These receptors all stem from a woman under 30 with Graves' hyperthyroidism.

This chain connects TRBV6-1 to TRBJ2-3; TRBD2 might be the D (6 bases). CDR1 and CDR2 (germline): MNHNS, SASEGT. The length of the CDR3 is 13 residues. V was trimmed by 11 bases and J by 2 bases, leaving 14 bases between them. This CDR3 is CACYRELTDTQYF. The CDR3 DNA sequence: TGTGCCTGCTACCGGGAGCTCACAGATACGCAGTATTTT.

This clonotype occurred many times. The chain uses TRBV28 and TRBJ1-2; unclear D gene. This CDR3 has 15 residues. V was shortened by 2 bases and J by 1 base, with 11 bases between the two germline ends. The V gene's germline CDR1 is MDHEN and CDR2 SYDVKM. The CDR3 sequence: CASSLMGGFNYGYTF. In DNA form, the CDR3 reads TGTGCCAGCAGTTTAATGGGAGGGTTTAACTATGGCTACACCTTC.

V and J are TRBV28 and TRBJ1-1; unclear D gene. Germline CDR1 reads MDHEN; CDR2 reads SYDVKM. The V and J ends lost 7 bases and 6 bases respectively, with 12 bases between them. This CDR3 comprises 12 residues. CDR3 nucleotides: TGTGCCAGCAAGAAGGGTAGGCCTGAAGCTTTCTTT. Protein sequence: CASKKGRPEAFF.

This clonotype was seen many times. V is TRBV30 and J is TRBJ2-7; D is unclear. V gave up 2 bases and J gave up 6 bases, with 11 bases separating them. The CDR3 contains 12 residues. Per the germline V gene, CDR1 is GTSNPN and CDR2 is SVGIG (reference sequence). Here the CDR3 DNA reads TGTGCCTGGAGTCAGGCCCTCCGCGAGCAGTACTTC. Amino acid sequence: CAWSQALREQYF.

This clonotype was detected many times. The chain is built from TRBV29-1 and TRBJ1-1; 10 nucleotides agree with TRBD1. The CDR3 is 14 residues long. Per germline, CDR1 SQVTM and CDR2 ANQGSEA. Losses at the gene ends were 6 bases for V and 7 bases for J; bases not matched to a gene: 11. CDR3 DNA: TGCAGCGTCCTTCCCTCCGACAGGGGGCTTGAAGCTTTCTTT. Protein sequence: CSVLPSDRGLEAFF.